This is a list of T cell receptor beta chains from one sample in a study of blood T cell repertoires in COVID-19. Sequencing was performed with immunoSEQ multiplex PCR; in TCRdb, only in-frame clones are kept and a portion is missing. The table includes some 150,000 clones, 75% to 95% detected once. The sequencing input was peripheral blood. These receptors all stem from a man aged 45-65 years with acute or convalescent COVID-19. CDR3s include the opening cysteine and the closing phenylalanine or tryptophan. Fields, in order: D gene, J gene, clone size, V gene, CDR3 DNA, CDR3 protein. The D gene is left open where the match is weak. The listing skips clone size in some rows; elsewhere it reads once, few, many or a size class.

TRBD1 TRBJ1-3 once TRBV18 TGTGCCAGCTCGAGGGGGCAAAGTGGAAACACCATATATTTT CASSRGQSGNTIYF
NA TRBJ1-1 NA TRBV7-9 TGTGCCAGCAGCTTAGTATCTGAAGCTTTCTTT CASSLVSEAFF
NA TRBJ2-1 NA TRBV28 TGTGCCAGCAGTTTAGCTAGGGGATCTTCCTACAATGAGCAGTTCTTC CASSLARGSSYNEQFF
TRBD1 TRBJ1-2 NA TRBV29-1 TGCAGCGTTGACCAGGGACAGGGTCAATATGGCTACACCTTC CSVDQGQGQYGYTF
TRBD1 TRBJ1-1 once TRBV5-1 TGCGCCAGCAGCTCATGGACAAGGGGGCGGAACACTGAAGCTTTCTTT CASSSWTRGRNTEAFF
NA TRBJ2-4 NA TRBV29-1 TGCAGCGTTGAAGTTCCAGGTCTAGCCAAAAACATTCAGTACTTC CSVEVPGLAKNIQYF
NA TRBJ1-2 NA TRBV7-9 TGTGCCAGCAGCTCCGGGAACTATGGCTACACCTTC CASSSGNYGYTF
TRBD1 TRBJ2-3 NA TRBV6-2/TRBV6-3 TGTGCCAGCAGCCCACAGGGACAGGCGCAGTATTTT CASSPQGQAQYF
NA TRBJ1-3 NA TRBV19 TGTGCCAGTAGTCCAGACTCGGGCTCTGGAAACACCATATATTTT CASSPDSGSGNTIYF
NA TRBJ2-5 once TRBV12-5 TGTGCTAGTGGTTTGATGCAGGGGTGGATCCAAGAGACCCAGTACTTC CASGLMQGWIQETQYF
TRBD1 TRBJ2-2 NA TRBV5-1 TGCGCCAGCAGCCCAGACAGGGCCCAAGGGGAGCTGTTTTTT CASSPDRAQGELFF
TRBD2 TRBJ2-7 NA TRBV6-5 TGTGCCAGTAGAGGTAGCGGGACCGACGAGCAGTACTTC CASRGSGTDEQYF
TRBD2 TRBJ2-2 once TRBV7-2 TGTGCCAGCAGCTTAGCTCGACTAGCGGGAAACACCGGGGAGCTGTTTTTT CASSLARLAGNTGELFF
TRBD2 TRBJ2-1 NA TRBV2 TGTGCCAGCACCGCTAGCGGGGGGGCCAATGAGCAGTTCTTC CASTASGGANEQFF
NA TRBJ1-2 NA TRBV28 TGTGCCAGCTCCGGGGGTTTATATGGCTACACCTTC CASSGGLYGYTF
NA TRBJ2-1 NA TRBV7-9 TGTGCCAGCAGCTTACCTAGATCTCTACAGCAGTTCTTC CASSLPRSLQQFF
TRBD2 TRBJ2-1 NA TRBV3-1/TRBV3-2 TGTGCCAGCAGCCCTAGGACTTGGCGGGGGGAGTATGAGCAGTTCTTC CASSPRTWRGEYEQFF
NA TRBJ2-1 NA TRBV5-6 TGTGCCAGCGGCGGCAGGGGTTATTTGAGCAATGAGCAGTTCTTC CASGGRGYLSNEQFF
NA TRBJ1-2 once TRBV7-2 TGTGCCAGCAGCTTAATGCAGGGAGGCTATGGCTACACCTTC CASSLMQGGYGYTF
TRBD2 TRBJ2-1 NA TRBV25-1 TGTGCCAGCCTCGCGGCGGGAGGTTCGTATGAGCAGTTCTTC CASLAAGGSYEQFF
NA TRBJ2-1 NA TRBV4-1 TGCGCCAGCAGCCACTGGAGAACGGGAGTTCTTATGTACAATGAGCAGTTCTTC CASSHWRTGVLMYNEQFF
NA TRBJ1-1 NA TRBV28 TGTGCCAGCAGTTTTCGGCCGGGGACCGGGGGGACTGAAGCTTTCTTT CASSFRPGTGGTEAFF
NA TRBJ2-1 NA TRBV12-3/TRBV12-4 TGTGCCAGCAGTCCGTTGACTAGAGAGCAGTTCTTC CASSPLTREQFF
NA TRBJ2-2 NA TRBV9 TGTGCCAGCAGCGAACCAGAGGCACTGGCGAACACCGGGGAGCTGTTTTTT CASSEPEALANTGELFF
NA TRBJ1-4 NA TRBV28 TGTGCCAGTAGTAGGGGGGGGAGTGAAAAACTGTTTTTT CASSRGGSEKLFF
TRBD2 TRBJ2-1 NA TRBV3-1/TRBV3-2 TGTGCCAGCAGCGCTCTTGCGGGGGCCTACAATGAGCAGTTCTTC CASSALAGAYNEQFF
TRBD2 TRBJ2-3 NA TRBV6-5 TGTGCCAGCAGTTCCTTAGCGGGAGGGGCAGATACGCAGTATTTT CASSSLAGGADTQYF
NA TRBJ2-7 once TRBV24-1 TGTGCCACCAGTGACCCTAAACAGGGTACCTACGAGCAGTACTTC CATSDPKQGTYEQYF
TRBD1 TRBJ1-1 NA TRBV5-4 TGTGCCAGCAGCTTGGTGAGGGGGCGGATGAACACTGAAGCTTTCTTT CASSLVRGRMNTEAFF
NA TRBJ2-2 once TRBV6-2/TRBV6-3 TGTGCCAGCAGTTACAACCCAGGGGGGACGAACACCGGGGAGCTGTTTTTT CASSYNPGGTNTGELFF
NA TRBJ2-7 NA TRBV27 TGTGCCAGCAGTCCGTATCCCCAGGGAACCTACGAGCAGTACTTC CASSPYPQGTYEQYF
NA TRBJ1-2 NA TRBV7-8 TGTGCCAGCAGCGATCCGAGGGGGAGGGTTGGGAGGACCTATGGCTACACCTTC CASSDPRGRVGRTYGYTF
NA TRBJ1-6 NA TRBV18 TGTGCCAGCTCACCAAATTCGCCGGGGGTAACCTATAATTCACCCCTCCACTTT CASSPNSPGVTYNSPLHF
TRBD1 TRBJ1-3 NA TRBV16 TGTGCCAGCAGCCAATTAGCAGGACAGGGTGCTGGAAACACCATATATTTT CASSQLAGQGAGNTIYF